This T cell receptor (beta chain) derives from a study of blood T cell repertoires in COVID-19. Study information: COVID-19 samples collected from the United States, Italy and Spain covered acute and convalescent phases. PBMCs, B-cell-depleted T cells, or T cells provided the cDNA or gDNA that made up the material.

The authors' processing: The authors estimated nucleated cell counts from reference gene primer amplification. Clones were read by immunoSEQ multiplex PCR, and TCRdb kept only the in-frame ones, dropping some. The V and J calls and clone size come from that table; D and trimming were worked out from the DNA. The sample lists about 380,000 clones; about 80% were seen once. Germline V gives CDR1 MNHEY, CDR2 SVGAGI. The CDR3 extends over 14 amino acids. Trimming removed 7 bases at V and 1 base at J, with 13 bases between. The source of this sequence is a human donor with acute or convalescent COVID-19. The donor label of this sample is uncertain. The sample was peripheral blood. V usage is TRBV6-5 and J usage is TRBJ1-1; D possibly corresponds to TRBD1 (6 bases). CDR3 in DNA: TGTGCCAGCATGGCGGACAGAGCGAACACTGAAGCTTTCTTT. Translating gives CASMADRANTEAFF.